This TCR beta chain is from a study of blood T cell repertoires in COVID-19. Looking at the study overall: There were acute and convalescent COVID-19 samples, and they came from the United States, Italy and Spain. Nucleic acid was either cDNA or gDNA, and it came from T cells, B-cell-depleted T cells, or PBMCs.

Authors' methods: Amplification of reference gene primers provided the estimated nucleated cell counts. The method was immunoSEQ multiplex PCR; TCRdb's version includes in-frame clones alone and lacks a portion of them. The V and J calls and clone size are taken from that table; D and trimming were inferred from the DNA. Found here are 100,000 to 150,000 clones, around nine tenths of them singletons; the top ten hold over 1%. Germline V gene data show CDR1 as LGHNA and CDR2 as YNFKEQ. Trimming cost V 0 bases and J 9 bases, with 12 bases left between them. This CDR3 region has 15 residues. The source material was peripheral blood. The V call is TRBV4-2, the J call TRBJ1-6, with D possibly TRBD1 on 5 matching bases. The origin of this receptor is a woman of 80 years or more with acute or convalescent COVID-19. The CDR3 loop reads CASSQEEVGGSPLHF. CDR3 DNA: TGTGCCAGCAGCCAAGAGGAAGTGGGGGGTTCACCCCTCCACTTT.